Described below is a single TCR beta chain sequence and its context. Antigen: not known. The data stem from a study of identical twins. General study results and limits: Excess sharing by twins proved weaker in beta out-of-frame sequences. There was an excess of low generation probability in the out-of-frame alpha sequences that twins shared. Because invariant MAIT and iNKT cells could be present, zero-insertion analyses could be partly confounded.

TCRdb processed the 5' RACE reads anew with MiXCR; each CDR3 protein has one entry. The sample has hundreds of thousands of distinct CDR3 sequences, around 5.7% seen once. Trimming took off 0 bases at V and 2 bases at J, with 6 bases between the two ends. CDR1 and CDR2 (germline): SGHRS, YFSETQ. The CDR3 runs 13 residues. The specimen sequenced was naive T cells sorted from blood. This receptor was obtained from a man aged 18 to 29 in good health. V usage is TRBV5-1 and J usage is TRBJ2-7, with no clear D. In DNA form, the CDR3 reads TGCGCCAGCAGCTTGGAACCGACCTACGAGCAGTACTTC. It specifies CASSLEPTYEQYF.